This T cell receptor beta chain comes out of a study of PD-1 blockade in classical Hodgkin lymphoma. Findings of the study overall: After ASCT, patients who started nivolumab under 1 year later were excluded. Significant TCR diversity gains by C4D1 occurred in CD4+ but not CD8+ cells. Although disease activity or prior therapy may be involved, causes of the repertoire differences remain undefined. Prior to therapy, complete responders displayed diversity much like that of newly diagnosed patients.

Profiling relied on immunoSEQ multiplex PCR, and the TCRdb table lists in-frame clones only, not all of them. The sample includes around 16,000 clones, over 80% of them seen just once. Comments on this clone: Its antigen is not known.

Patients all relapsed after autologous stem cell transplantation, and there was variation in brentuximab vedotin exposure. The CDR3 extends over 15 amino acids. Germline CDR1 is SGHRS and CDR2 is YFSETQ. V shed 2 bases and J shed 2 bases, with 13 bases lying between them. The input for sequencing was peripheral blood mononuclear cells (PBMCs), taken before the second cycle of nivolumab. This TCR derives from a human donor with classical Hodgkin lymphoma. The rearrangement uses TRBV5-1 and TRBJ2-5; D is possibly TRBD1 (6 bases). This CDR3 is CASSFRGQLQETQYF. CDR3 bases: TGCGCCAGCAGCTTCCGTGGACAGCTTCAAGAGACCCAGTACTTC.